A single sample gave rise to the 6 T cell receptor beta chains below, sequenced in a study of tissue T cells after allogeneic stem cell transplantation. TCRdb's table, derived via immunoSEQ multiplex PCR, lists solely in-frame clones and lacks some. The data show some 48,000 clones, with 65% to 80% seen just once and roughly 0.7% held by the top ten. Specimen: sorted cells pooled from one or two spleens. These TCRs come from a pool of C57BL/6 mice in good health.

As regards this clone: The gene symbols are mouse symbols. The CDR3 DNA, read in part, is TGTGCCAGCAGCCCACTGGGGACTAGTGCAGAAACGCTGTAT. Translating it yields CASSPLGTSAETLY. Given in full, the CDR3 is CASSPLGTSAETLYF. The chain uses TRBV5 and TRBJ2-3, with TRBD2 matching over 7 bases. The CDR3 is cut off 1 residue early in the read; its end comes from the germline J gene. Germline loops: CDR1 LGHNA, CDR2 YNLKQL (reference sequence). The CDR3 sequence is 15 residues long. V shed 4 bases and J 0 bases; nucleotides not matched to a gene: 4.

Remarks on this clone: The gene names here belong to mouse. The read ends 1 residue before the CDR3 terminus; that terminus is restored from the germline J gene. V gene TRBV13-1 combines with J gene TRBJ2-5; 8 bases align to TRBD1. Germline CDR1 NSHNY, CDR2 SYGAGN. The CDR3 contains 13 residues. With 4 bases clipped from V and 3 bases from J, the junction kept 1 base outside the gene matches. CDR3 residues: CASSRTGQDTQYF. CDR3 DNA, as far as it was read: TGTGCCAGCAGTCGGACAGGGCAAGACACCCAGTAC.

As to this clone: Gene names follow the mouse nomenclature. Coverage ceases 1 residue before the CDR3 finishes, and the germline J gene fills in the end. The rearrangement joins TRBV13-2 to TRBJ1-6; 9 bases match TRBD1. TRBJ1-6 is reported as an ORF; its role is uncertain. The CDR3 extends over 14 amino acids. J lost 2 bases, V lost 9 bases, and 3 bases had no gene match. CDR1 is NNHNN and CDR2 is SYGAGS in the germline V gene (reference sequence). CDR3 bases read: TGTGCCATCCGGGACAGGGCCTATAATTCGCCCCTCTAC. Amino acid sequence: CAIRDRAYNSPLY. The full CDR3 is CAIRDRAYNSPLYF.

As to this clone: Germline and genes: mouse. The read stops 1 residue short of the end of the CDR3; the missing end is completed from the germline J gene. The chain recombines TRBV19 with TRBJ2-1; TRBD2 agrees at 14 bases. Losses at the gene ends were 5 bases for V and 7 bases for J; bases not matched to a gene: 5. Germline V CDR1 and CDR2: FNHDT, SITEND (reference sequence). This CDR3 is 15 amino acids long. This CDR3 reads CASSSGLGGLAEQFF. CDR3 DNA (partial): TGTGCCAGCAGCTCGGGACTGGGGGGGCTGGCTGAGCAGTTC. Supplemented by reference TRBV19 and TRBJ2-1, the full variable domain reads GGIITQTPKFLIGQEGQKLTLKCQQNFNHDTMYWYRQDSGKGLRLIYYSITENDLQKGDLSEGYDASREKKSSFSLTVTSAQKNEMAVFLCASSSGLGGLAEQFFGPGTRLTVL.

With respect to this clone: The listed genes are named as in mouse. The read terminates 1 residue before the CDR3 end, so the remaining end is supplied by the germline J gene. This sequence joins TRBV5 and TRBJ2-5, with TRBD2 matching 12 bases. The CDR3 is 15 residues long. Germline V gene lookup returns CDR1 LGHNA and CDR2 YNLKQL (reference sequence). The J segment lost 8 bases and the V segment lost 0 bases, leaving 3 bases of the junction unmatched. CDR3 loop: CASSQERTGGGTQYF. The sequenced part of the CDR3 DNA is TGTGCCAGCAGCCAAGAAAGGACTGGGGGGGGCACCCAGTAC.

Concerning this clone: Gene labels here are mouse ones. The read ends 1 residue shy of where the CDR3 ends; the end is completed using the germline J gene. The same CDR3 also results from other DNA sequences found in this sample. V usage is TRBV16 and J usage is TRBJ2-5; TRBD2 matches at 11 bases. The CDR3 contains 14 residues. V shed 6 bases, J shed 2 bases, and the junction held 1 base outside the gene matches. Germline lookup yields CDR1 SGHSA and CDR2 FRNQAP. CDR3 residues: CASRDWGGQDTQYF. The CDR3 bases that were read are TGTGCAAGCAGAGACTGGGGGGGCCAAGACACCCAGTAC. Using reference TRBV16 and TRBJ2-5 for the parts outside the CDR3, the full variable domain is NAGVIQTPRHKVTGKGQEATLWCEPISGHSAVFWYRQTIVQGLEFLTYFRNQAPIDDSGMPKERFSAQMPNQSHSTLKIQSTQPQDSAVYLCASRDWGGQDTQYFGPGTRLLVL.